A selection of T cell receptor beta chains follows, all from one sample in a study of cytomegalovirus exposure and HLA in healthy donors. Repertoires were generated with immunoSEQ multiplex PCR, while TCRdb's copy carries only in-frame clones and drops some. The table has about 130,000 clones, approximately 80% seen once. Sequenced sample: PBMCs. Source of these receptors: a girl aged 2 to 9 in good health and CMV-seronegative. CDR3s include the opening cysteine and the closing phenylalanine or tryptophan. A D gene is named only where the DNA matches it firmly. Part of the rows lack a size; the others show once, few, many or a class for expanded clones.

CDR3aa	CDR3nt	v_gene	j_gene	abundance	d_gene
CASSPGQGDSVNYGYTF	TGTGCCAGCAGCCCGGGACAGGGGGACTCGGTGAACTATGGCTACACCTTC	TRBV4-2	TRBJ1-2	-	TRBD1
CASTPGQGGNTIYF	TGTGCCAGTACTCCGGGACAGGGTGGAAACACCATATATTTT	TRBV19	TRBJ1-3	-	TRBD1
CASSLEGQVLPEAFF	TGTGCCAGCAGCTTAGAAGGACAGGTTCTCCCTGAAGCTTTCTTT	TRBV7-2	TRBJ1-1	-	TRBD1
CASSSRPGLAGIYNEQFF	TGTGCCAGCAGCAGCCGTCCGGGACTAGCGGGGATATACAATGAGCAGTTCTTC	TRBV21-1	TRBJ2-1	-	-
CASSYEAGSYNEQFF	TGTGCCAGCAGTTATGAAGCGGGATCCTACAATGAGCAGTTCTTC	TRBV6-5	TRBJ2-1	few	TRBD2
CASSMYSSGGTDTQYF	TGTGCCAGCAGCATGTACTCTAGCGGGGGAACAGATACGCAGTATTTT	TRBV7-9	TRBJ2-3	once	TRBD2
CASSTWDIKMNTEAFF	TGTGCCAGCAGCACCTGGGACATTAAGATGAACACTGAAGCTTTCTTT	TRBV7-9	TRBJ1-1	-	-
CASRGQGKGDYEQYF	TGTGCCAGCCGCGGACAGGGGAAAGGGGATTACGAGCAGTACTTC	TRBV27	TRBJ2-7	-	TRBD1
CASSDRGWTEAFF	TGTGCCAGCAGTGACAGGGGATGGACTGAAGCTTTCTTT	TRBV25-1	TRBJ1-1	-	-
CASSESGVYYSNYGYTF	TGTGCCAGCAGTGAAAGCGGAGTCTACTACTCTAACTATGGCTACACCTTC	TRBV2	TRBJ1-2	-	-
CASSLRGGRGTEAFF	TGCGCCAGCAGCCTACGAGGAGGGAGGGGAACTGAAGCTTTCTTT	TRBV4-1	TRBJ1-1	-	-
CAISATEQGKYEQYF	TGTGCCATCAGTGCGACTGAACAGGGGAAGTACGAGCAGTACTTC	TRBV10-3	TRBJ2-7	-	TRBD1
CASSLSVSTYGYTF	TGTGCCAGCAGTTTATCGGTATCTACCTATGGCTACACCTTC	TRBV27	TRBJ1-2	-	-
CASSLYTGASGANVLTF	TGTGCCAGCAGCTTATATACAGGAGCCTCTGGGGCCAACGTCCTGACTTTC	TRBV7-2	TRBJ2-6	-	-
CSARRSPYEQYF	TGCAGCGCTCGGCGGAGCCCCTACGAGCAGTACTTC	TRBV29-1	TRBJ2-7	-	-
CASSAEGAPAKNIQYF	TGTGCCAGCAGTGCCGAGGGGGCGCCGGCCAAAAACATTCAGTACTTC	TRBV25-1	TRBJ2-4	-	TRBD1
CATSAGYTEAFF	TGTGCCACGAGCGCGGGGTACACTGAAGCTTTCTTT	TRBV15	TRBJ1-1	-	-
CASTTGGASTGELFF	TGTGCCAGCACAACAGGGGGCGCGTCGACCGGGGAGCTGTTTTTT	TRBV5-4	TRBJ2-2	-	TRBD1
CASRYGGFDNQPQHF	TGTGCCAGCAGGTACGGGGGATTTGACAATCAGCCCCAGCATTTT	TRBV27	TRBJ1-5	-	-
CASSPRGASRETQYF	TGCGCCAGCAGCCCGCGGGGGGCGAGTCGAGAGACCCAGTACTTC	TRBV4-1	TRBJ2-5	-	TRBD2
CASSLGAQINYGYTF	TGTGCCAGCAGCTTAGGGGCACAAATAAACTATGGCTACACCTTC	TRBV5-6	TRBJ1-2	once	-
CASSDLRNTEAFF	TGTGCCAGCAGTGATTTGCGGAACACTGAAGCTTTCTTT	TRBV6-1	TRBJ1-1	few	-
CASSSTQGSDYGYTF	TGTGCCAGCAGTTCTACTCAGGGAAGCGACTATGGCTACACCTTC	TRBV27	TRBJ1-2	-	-
CASSYSDRAGLGYTF	TGTGCCAGCAGTTACTCCGACAGGGCGGGGCTCGGCTACACCTTC	TRBV6-5	TRBJ1-2	-	TRBD1
CAWSAGSYNEQFF	TGTGCCTGGAGTGCGGGGTCCTACAATGAGCAGTTCTTC	TRBV30	TRBJ2-1	-	-
CASSQLAYPSYEQYF	TGTGCCAGCAGTCAACTAGCGTACCCCTCCTACGAGCAGTACTTC	TRBV7-9	TRBJ2-7	-	TRBD2
CASSPTMGAETQYF	TGTGCCAGCAGCCCGACGATGGGGGCGGAGACCCAGTACTTC	TRBV7-3	TRBJ2-5	-	-
CASSDSGYGYTF	TGTGCCAGCTCAGACAGTGGCTATGGCTACACCTTC	TRBV19	TRBJ1-2	-	-
CASSPGATGDGYTF	TGCGCCAGCAGCCCGGGGGCCACAGGGGATGGCTACACCTTC	TRBV5-1	TRBJ1-2	-	TRBD1
CASSPNPRSINYFEAFF	TGTGCCAGCAGTCCAAACCCCCGGTCGATCAACTACTTTGAAGCTTTCTTT	TRBV27	TRBJ1-1	-	-
CASSRDRGTLTNEKLFF	TGTGCCAGCAGCAGGGACCGGGGGACCTTAACTAATGAAAAACTGTTTTTT	TRBV9	TRBJ1-4	-	-
CASSPGGPTYEQYF	TGCGCCAGCAGCCCCGGGGGGCCGACCTACGAGCAGTACTTC	TRBV10-2	TRBJ2-7	-	-
CASSVALGGKNEQFF	TGTGCCAGCAGCGTAGCGCTAGGGGGAAAGAATGAGCAGTTCTTC	TRBV9	TRBJ2-1	-	-
CASSSRLAGVDTQYF	TGTGCCAGCAGCTCTAGACTAGCGGGGGTAGATACGCAGTATTTT	TRBV7-3	TRBJ2-3	-	TRBD2
CASSLSGFTDTQYF	TGTGCCAGCAGCTTGAGCGGATTCACAGATACGCAGTATTTT	TRBV7-3	TRBJ2-3	-	-
CASGPDRAVTEAFF	TGTGCCAGCGGGCCCGACAGGGCCGTCACTGAAGCTTTCTTT	TRBV7-6	TRBJ1-1	-	TRBD1
CASSSSAHTGELFF	TGTGCCAGCAGCTCCAGCGCGCACACCGGGGAGCTGTTTTTT	TRBV11-3	TRBJ2-2	-	-
CASNRNTGELFF	TGTGCCAGCAACAGGAACACCGGGGAGCTGTTTTTT	TRBV6-5	TRBJ2-2	-	-
CASAGEEYGYTF	TGTGCCAGCGCGGGTGAGGAATATGGCTACACCTTC	TRBV19	TRBJ1-2	-	-
CASSPHIGQEIYEQYF	TGTGCCAGCAGCCCCCACATAGGACAGGAGATCTACGAGCAGTACTTC	TRBV7-2	TRBJ2-7	-	TRBD1
CASSLGQGGPQHF	TGCGCCAGCAGCTTGGGACAGGGGGGGCCCCAGCATTTT	TRBV5-1	TRBJ1-5	-	TRBD1
CASSAGGYGYTF	TGTGCCAGCAGCGCAGGAGGGTATGGCTACACCTTC	TRBV5-4	TRBJ1-2	-	-
CASSYSTGETEAFF	TGTGCCAGCAGTTACTCTACAGGGGAAACTGAAGCTTTCTTT	TRBV6-6	TRBJ1-1	-	TRBD1
CASSDKTGVDQPQHF	TGTGCCAGCAGCGACAAGACAGGGGTGGATCAGCCCCAGCATTTT	TRBV25-1	TRBJ1-5	-	TRBD1
CASSHTGLAGEQYF	TGCGCCAGCAGCCATACAGGACTAGCGGGCGAGCAGTACTTC	TRBV4-1	TRBJ2-7	-	TRBD2
CASSLGRFSGGPYNEQFF	TGTGCCAGCAGCTTAGGTCGGTTTTCGGGAGGGCCCTACAATGAGCAGTTCTTC	TRBV7-9	TRBJ2-1	-	TRBD2
CASSQVASDSYYGYTF	TGCGCCAGCAGCCAAGTGGCTTCCGACAGTTACTATGGCTACACCTTC	TRBV4-1	TRBJ1-2	-	-
CASSQTDDEQFF	TGCGCCAGCAGTCAGACAGATGATGAGCAGTTCTTC	TRBV4-1	TRBJ2-1	few	-
CASSRGSRLETQYF	TGTGCCAGCAGCCGGGGGTCGCGGCTGGAGACCCAGTACTTC	TRBV5-8	TRBJ2-5	-	-
CASSTRDRPYEQYF	TGTGCCAGTAGTACACGGGACAGGCCCTACGAGCAGTACTTC	TRBV19	TRBJ2-7	-	TRBD1
CASSWYSGPYNEQFF	TGTGCCAGCAGCTGGTATAGCGGCCCCTACAATGAGCAGTTCTTC	TRBV5-6	TRBJ2-1	once	-
CASSPSGQELSYNEQFF	TGTGCCAGCAGCCCGAGTGGACAGGAACTCTCCTACAATGAGCAGTTCTTC	TRBV9	TRBJ2-1	-	TRBD1
CASSLGEHTQYF	TGTGCCAGCAGCTTAGGAGAACATACGCAGTATTTT	TRBV11-3	TRBJ2-3	-	-
CASSEGTSGSNEQFF	TGCGCCAGCAGCGAGGGGACTAGCGGGAGCAATGAGCAGTTCTTC	TRBV5-1	TRBJ2-1	-	TRBD2
CSVGISATGVTSGNTIYF	TGCAGCGTTGGGATCTCCGCGACAGGCGTAACTTCTGGAAACACCATATATTTT	TRBV29-1	TRBJ1-3	-	-
CASSDGGLAGLDTQYF	TGTGCCAGCAGTGACGGGGGACTAGCGGGGTTAGATACGCAGTATTTT	TRBV6-4	TRBJ2-3	few	TRBD2
CASSQEGGGSRRETQYF	TGTGCCAGCAGCCAAGAGGGCGGCGGGAGCAGGAGAGAGACCCAGTACTTC	TRBV4-2	TRBJ2-5	-	TRBD2
CASSHQGSGGYNEQFF	TGTGCCAGCAGCCACCAGGGCAGCGGGGGGTACAATGAGCAGTTCTTC	TRBV4-2	TRBJ2-1	few	TRBD2
CASSWGTSGGANTQYF	TGTGCCAGCAGCTGGGGGACTAGCGGGGGGGCCAATACGCAGTATTTT	TRBV5-6	TRBJ2-3	once	TRBD2